This T cell receptor beta chain appears in the sequencing data of a study of spatial heterogeneity in lung cancer. Looking at the study overall: Those follow-up PBMC samples that were available underwent sequencing, at a median interval of approximately two years following resection. Across the raw uncorrected reads, a unique TCR and UMI combination was observed, on average, more than ten times. General observations from the study: Blood contained ubiquitous expanded tumor TCRs more at resection than at follow-up.

Trimming cost V 3 bases and J 0 bases, with 11 bases left between them. This CDR3 is built from 14 residues. Germline CDR1 and CDR2: DFQATT and SNEGSKA (reference sequence). Time point specified: blood at routine non-recurrence follow-up after resection. Whole RNA was taken from tumor, nontumor lung or frozen PBMC; it was then sequenced unsorted. This clonotype was seen repeatedly, ten times or more. What it binds is unknown. Each TCR cDNA molecule carried a unique molecular identifier. TCRdb ran MiXCR on the 5' RACE reads and lists one entry per CDR3 protein. Found here are fewer than 60,000 distinct CDR3 sequences, under 8% of them singletons; the top ten hold 35%.

This clonotype originated in a female donor with early-stage non-small cell lung cancer. V usage is TRBV20-1 and J usage is TRBJ2-5; tentatively, D is TRBD2 (6 bases). The material sequenced was PBMCs, taken at follow-up. DNA for the CDR3: TGCAGTGCTAGCGGGGGACCGTACCAAGAGACCCAGTACTTC. Its translation: CSASGGPYQETQYF.